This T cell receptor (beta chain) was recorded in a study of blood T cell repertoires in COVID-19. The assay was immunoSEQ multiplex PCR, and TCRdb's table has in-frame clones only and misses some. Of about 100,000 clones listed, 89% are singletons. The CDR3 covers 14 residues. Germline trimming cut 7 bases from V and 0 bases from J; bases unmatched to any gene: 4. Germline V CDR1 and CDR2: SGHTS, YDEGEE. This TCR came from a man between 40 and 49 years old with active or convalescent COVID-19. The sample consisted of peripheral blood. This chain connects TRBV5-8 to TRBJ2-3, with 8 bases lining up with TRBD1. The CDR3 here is CASGRQGSTDTQYF. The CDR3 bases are TGTGCCAGCGGAAGACAGGGGAGCACAGATACGCAGTATTTT.